This entry is about one TCR beta chain. This CDR3 spans 13 amino acids. Trimming removed 9 bases from V and 6 bases from J, with 12 bases in between. In germline, CDR1 is SNHLY, CDR2 FYNNEI. The entry originates in a study of blood T cell repertoires in COVID-19. Libraries were prepared by immunoSEQ multiplex PCR; TCRdb keeps only in-frame clonotypes and omits some of them. Among some 150,000 clones listed, 70% to 90% were seen once. The J gene is TRBJ1-6, the V gene TRBV2, with D possibly being TRBD1 (6 bases). This sequence originates from a man aged 40-49 years with acute or convalescent COVID-19. The sample comprised peripheral blood. CDR3 coding DNA: TGTGCCAGACAGAGACAGGCTAATTCACCCCTCCACTTT. Translation: CARQRQANSPLHF.